The 26 T cell receptor beta chains in this list originate from one sample, sequenced in a study of cytomegalovirus exposure and HLA in healthy donors. Primers: 60 Vbeta forward and 13 Jbeta reverse. TCRdb keeps only in-frame clones here, not all; method: immunoSEQ multiplex PCR. The sample has 150,000 to 200,000 clones; over 60% are singletons. The sequenced material came from PBMCs. Receptors were obtained from a middle-aged man in good health and CMV-seropositive.

This rearrangement joins TRBV7-2 to TRBJ1-2; D is unclear. Germline V gene lookup returns CDR1 SGHTA and CDR2 FQGNSA. The CDR3 runs 14 residues. V lost 1 base and J lost 6, with 12 bases in between. The CDR3 region is CASSLDHAGNGYTF. As DNA, the CDR3 is TGTGCCAGCAGCTTAGATCACGCGGGGAATGGCTACACCTTC. Drawing the rest from reference TRBV7-2 and TRBJ1-2, the complete variable domain is GAGVSQSPSNKVTEKGKDVELRCDPISGHTALYWYRQSLGQGLEFLIYFQGNSAPDKSGLPSDRFSAERTGGSVSTLTIQRTQQEDSAVYLCASSLDHAGNGYTFGSGTRLTVV.

Note on this clone: One end of the junction is discordant with germline, which a read error may explain. At the DNA level, this CDR3 is encoded by other sequences in the same sample as well. This chain joins TRBV7-7 and TRBJ2-1; TRBD2 aligns across 12 bases. The CDR3 is 14 amino acids. Germline assignment: CDR1 SSHAT and CDR2 FNYEAQ (reference sequence). The CDR3 DNA sequence: TGTGCTAGCAGCTTAGGGACTAGCGGGAATGAGCAGTTCTTC. Its translation is CASSLGTSGNEQFF. The complete variable domain, with remaining parts taken from reference TRBV7-7 and TRBJ2-1, reads GAGVSQSPRYKVTKRGQDVTLRCDPISSHATLYWYQQALGQGPEFLTYFNYEAQPDKSGLPSDRFSAERPEGSISTLTIQRTEQRDSAMYRCASSLGTSGNEQFFGPGTRLTVL.

Here the CDR3 reads CASRPGTGYEQYF. The CDR3 DNA sequence: TGTGCCAGCCGTCCCGGGACAGGGTACGAGCAGTACTTC. The chain combines TRBV6-6 with TRBJ2-7, with 9 bases fitting TRBD1. From germline, CDR1 is MNHNY and CDR2 SVGAGI (reference sequence). With V trimmed by 8 bases and J by 4 bases, 6 bases remained unmatched. CDR3 length equals 13 residues.

The chain recombines TRBV19 with TRBJ2-3; tentatively, D is TRBD1 (5 bases). Trimming left V 3 bases short and J 5 bases short, with 12 bases between. Germline loops: CDR1 LNHDA, CDR2 SQIVND (reference sequence). The CDR3 extends over 14 amino acids. For the CDR3, the DNA is TGTGCCAGTAGTATTGTGTGGGGCGGAGATACGCAGTATTTT. Protein sequence: CASSIVWGGDTQYF.

The chain joins TRBV27 to TRBJ2-1; TRBD1 is a possible D gene (6 bases). Trimming removed 5 bases at V and 0 bases at J, with 14 bases between. The germline gives CDR1 MNHEY, CDR2 SMNVEV (reference sequence). The CDR3 extends over 16 amino acids. The DNA for the CDR3 is TGTGCCAGCAGTACCCAACAGGGTGGCTCCTACAATGAGCAGTTCTTC. This translates into CASSTQQGGSYNEQFF.

Points on this clone: The junction departs from germline at one end; a sequencing error may be responsible. The V and J genes are TRBV27 and TRBJ2-6; TRBD1 might be the D (6 bases). CDR1 MNHEY and CDR2 SMNVEV come from the germline V gene (reference sequence). The length of the CDR3 is 16 residues. The CDR3 loop is CASSFGGASGANGLTF. The DNA of the CDR3 is TGTGCCAGCAGTTTTGGGGGCGCCTCTGGGGCCAACGGCCTGACTTTC.

This sequence joins TRBV5-1 and TRBJ1-2; the D gene is possibly TRBD1 (5 bases). Looked up from germline, CDR1 is SGHRS and CDR2 is YFSETQ. This CDR3 has 14 amino acids. Between the trimmed V and J ends, which lost 0 bases and 8 bases, there was a span of 14 bases. The CDR3 DNA reads as TGCGCCAGCAGCTTGGGTGGGCAGGGCTACGGCTACACCTTC. This encodes CASSLGGQGYGYTF. The whole variable domain, filled in from reference TRBV5-1 and TRBJ1-2, reads KAGVTQTPRYLIKTRGQQVTLSCSPISGHRSVSWYQQTPGQGLQFLFEYFSETQRNKGNFPGRFSGRQFSNSRSEMNVSTLELGDSALYLCASSLGGQGYGYTFGSGTRLTVV.

J is TRBJ2-5 and V is TRBV6-5, with TRBD2 matching 7 bases. The end of the DNA fits TRBJ2-7 better, so the J call may be wrong. The CDR3 consists of 12 residues. Germline loops: CDR1 MNHEY, CDR2 SVGAGI. CDR3 nucleotide sequence: TGTGCCAGCAGTCGTCCGGGAGGCGAGCAGTACTTC. It encodes CASSRPGGEQYF.

The chain couples TRBV11-1 to TRBJ2-5; tentatively, D is TRBD1 (6 bases). V lost 1 base and J 0 bases, leaving 6 bases between the germline ends. Germline assignment: CDR1 SGHAT and CDR2 FQDESV (reference sequence). This CDR3 comprises 14 residues. DNA for the CDR3: TGTGCCAGCAGCTTAGGACAGGACCAAGAGACCCAGTACTTC. This encodes CASSLGQDQETQYF. Using reference TRBV11-1 and TRBJ2-5 for the parts outside the CDR3, the full variable domain is EAEVAQSPRYKITEKSQAVAFWCDPISGHATLYWYRQILGQGPELLVQFQDESVVDDSQLPKDRFSAERLKGVDSTLKIQPAELGDSAMYLCASSLGQDQETQYFGPGTRLLVL.

The CDR3 DNA reads TGTGCCATCAGTGCTGGACAGGGTTTCACAGATACGCAGTATTTT. Its protein is CAISAGQGFTDTQYF. The V call is TRBV10-3, the J call TRBJ2-3; 8 positions match TRBD1. Per germline, CDR1 ENHRY and CDR2 SYGVKD. V was clipped by 4 bases and J by 2 bases; unmatched bases: 5. This CDR3 spans 15 amino acids.

The V and J genes are TRBV19 and TRBJ2-5; 10 bases align to TRBD1. The CDR3 has 15 amino acids. J lost 5 bases, V lost 7 bases, and 10 bases had no gene match. Germline V gene sequence: CDR1 LNHDA, CDR2 SQIVND (reference sequence). Here the CDR3 reads CASTHSTGGEETQYF. CDR3 coding DNA: TGTGCCAGTACCCACTCGACAGGGGGCGAGGAGACCCAGTACTTC.

The rearrangement uses TRBV21-1 and TRBJ2-3; TRBD1 reflects the table's D call only, with no check against the DNA. TRBV21-1 counts as a pseudogene. CDR3 size: 16 residues. CDR3 sequence: CASSLWRDRYTDTQYF. In nucleotides, the CDR3 is TGTGCCAGCAGCCTCTGGAGGGACAGGTACACAGATACGCAGTATTTT.

Of note for this clone: Other DNA sequences of this sample code for an identical CDR3. The chain recombines TRBV5-1 with TRBJ2-3, with 7 bases lining up with TRBD1. CDR3 size: 14 residues. V was pared by 3 bases and J by 2 bases, with 3 bases of the junction left unmatched. Per the germline V gene, CDR1 is SGHRS and CDR2 is YFSETQ. CDR3 DNA sequence: TGCGCCAGCAGCTCGGACAGGAACACAGATACGCAGTATTTT. This translates into CASSSDRNTDTQYF.

The chain joins TRBV28 to TRBJ2-1; a weak D match, TRBD2 (6 bases). Germline assignment: CDR1 MDHEN and CDR2 SYDVKM. The germline V and J ends were trimmed by 7 bases and 6 bases, with 19 bases remaining between them. The CDR3 length is 15 residues. Written as DNA, the CDR3 is TGTGCCAGCACCCCTAACACACTAGCAGCCAATGAGCAGTTCTTC. Its protein product is CASTPNTLAANEQFF. Filled out from reference TRBV28 and TRBJ2-1, the complete variable domain reads DVKVTQSSRYLVKRTGEKVFLECVQDMDHENMFWYRQDPGLGLRLIYFSYDVKMKEKGDIPEGYSVSREKKERFSLILESASTNQTSMYLCASTPNTLAANEQFFGPGTRLTVL.

There are a few counts of this clone. V gene TRBV19 combines with J gene TRBJ1-2; tentative D call: TRBD1 (5 bases). This CDR3 spans 14 amino acids. Trimming left V 7 bases short and J 3 bases short, with 15 bases between. CDR1 and CDR2 (germline): LNHDA, SQIVND (reference sequence). CDR3: CASKIRRGDYGYTF. The CDR3 bases are TGTGCCAGTAAAATCCGGAGGGGAGACTATGGCTACACCTTC.

The V call is TRBV29-1, the J call TRBJ2-1; 8 nucleotides align to TRBD1. The CDR3 has 18 residues. From germline, CDR1 is SQVTM and CDR2 ANQGSEA. The trim removed 7 bases at V and 4 bases at J, leaving 21 bases unmatched. The CDR3 DNA reads as TGCAGCGCCCGACAGGGGAGCGGGCGGGACGAAAGGTACAATGAGCAGTTCTTC. It yields the protein CSARQGSGRDERYNEQFF.

This clone was seen more than once but under ten times. The chain employs TRBV5-6 and TRBJ2-1; 8 bases match TRBD2. This CDR3 contains 15 residues. V lost 4 bases and J lost 7; bases outside the gene matches: 10. In germline, CDR1 is SGHDT, CDR2 YYEEEE. The CDR3 protein is CASSTLAGTLNEQFF. CDR3 bases: TGTGCCAGCAGCACCTTAGCGGGAACCTTGAATGAGCAGTTCTTC.

This sequence joins TRBV7-9 and TRBJ2-1; D is possibly TRBD1 (6 bases). Trimming stripped 5 bases from V and 9 bases from J, with 14 bases between. The CDR3 is 13 amino acids. CDR1 and CDR2 from the germline V gene are SEHNR and FQNEAQ (reference sequence). The CDR3 reads CASSGGQPAEQFF. In DNA form, the CDR3 reads TGTGCCAGCAGCGGGGGACAACCGGCTGAGCAGTTCTTC.

The chain joins TRBV5-4 to TRBJ1-2; D may be TRBD1 (6 bases). Germline values: CDR1 SGHNT, CDR2 YYREEE (reference sequence). V shed 0 bases and J shed 5 bases, with 17 bases lying between them. The CDR3 is 16 residues long. CDR3 bases: TGTGCCAGCAGCTTGGTCCCATATACAGGGACATATGGCTACACCTTC. It specifies CASSLVPYTGTYGYTF.

The chain carries TRBV7-9 and TRBJ2-7, with D possibly being TRBD1 (6 bases). Germline-derived CDR1 and CDR2 are SEHNR and FQNEAQ (reference sequence). The CDR3 runs to 13 residues. V was trimmed by 6 bases and J by 2 bases, leaving 11 bases between them. The CDR3 DNA sequence: TGTGCCAGCAGAAAGGGGGATACCTACGAGCAGTACTTC. It specifies CASRKGDTYEQYF.

V is TRBV11-3 and J is TRBJ1-2, with D possibly matching TRBD1 (6 bases). Between the trimmed V and J ends, which lost 5 bases and 8 bases, there was a span of 18 bases. Per germline, CDR1 SGHNT and CDR2 YENEEA. This CDR3 is 14 amino acids long. The chain's CDR3 is CASSPSGTLEGYTF. CDR3 nucleotide sequence: TGTGCCAGCAGCCCCTCCGGGACACTGGAAGGCTACACCTTC.

This clone appeared once. The gene calls are TRBV29-1 and TRBJ2-1; a weak D match, TRBD2 (6 bases). Per germline, CDR1 SQVTM and CDR2 ANQGSEA. V lost 4 bases and J 4 bases, leaving 11 bases between the germline ends. The CDR3 sequence is 13 residues long. The CDR3 bases are TGCAGCGTTGCAGCAGGGAGGTACAATGAGCAGTTCTTC. This translates into CSVAAGRYNEQFF.

The chain employs TRBV11-2 and TRBJ1-3, with TRBD1 matching over 9 bases. This CDR3 has 16 residues. Per germline, CDR1 SGHAT and CDR2 FQNNGV. The trim removed 5 bases at V and 2 bases at J, leaving 7 bases unmatched. CDR3 DNA sequence: TGTGCCAGCAGCCCCGGACAGGGGAGGGCTGGAAACACCATATATTTT. It translates to CASSPGQGRAGNTIYF.

Points on this clone: In the same sample, other DNA sequences code for this CDR3. The chain couples TRBV2 to TRBJ2-7, with D perhaps matching TRBD2 (5 bases). CDR3 length: 14 amino acids. The germline V and J ends were trimmed by 7 bases and 6 bases, with 19 bases remaining between them. CDR1 and CDR2 from the germline V gene are SNHLY and FYNNEI. This chain's CDR3 is CASTLDPRTGEQYF. Written as DNA, the CDR3 is TGTGCCAGCACCCTGGACCCCCGGACTGGCGAGCAGTACTTC. The full variable domain, in which reference TRBV2 and TRBJ2-7 provide the parts outside the CDR3, is EPEVTQTPSHQVTQMGQEVILRCVPISNHLYFYWYRQILGQKVEFLVSFYNNEISEKSEIFDDQFSVERPDGSNFTLKIRSTKLEDSAMYFCASTLDPRTGEQYFGPGTRLTVT.

The chain links TRBV19 to TRBJ1-5, with 7 bases that match TRBD1. The CDR3 totals 12 residues. Trimming at V came to 10 bases and at J to 5 bases, leaving 5 bases not matched to a gene. Germline V gene lookup returns CDR1 LNHDA and CDR2 SQIVND (reference sequence). The CDR3 nucleotides are TGTGCCACCAAGGGGGCCTATCAGCCCCAGCATTTT. This sequence encodes CATKGAYQPQHF.

J is TRBJ2-1 and V is TRBV5-4; a weak D match, TRBD2 (6 bases). The CDR3 consists of 14 residues. Germline-derived CDR1 and CDR2 are SGHNT and YYREEE (reference sequence). The ends were cut back, 0 bases at V and 6 bases at J, with 10 bases in the middle. CDR3: CASSLEAGSNEQFF. The CDR3 DNA follows: TGTGCCAGCAGCTTGGAGGCGGGGAGCAATGAGCAGTTCTTC.